Each of the 9 T cell receptor beta chains below was sequenced from the same sample in a study of shared clonotypes between healthy human individuals (TCRdb year 2020). The library was built by means of the immunoSEQ multiplex PCR assay. The source is immuneACCESS, and TCRdb retained only in-frame sequences with V and J called. Part of the clones is not carried over; for the studies checked, unresolved V genes explain less than half of this, and the remainder is unexplained. The sample table contains roughly 2,000,000 clones; only one count was recorded for approximately 92% of them. Over 1.5% of the sample is in the top ten clones. For the CD8 naive samples, CD45RO-negative cells were positively selected for CCR7, yielding a CD45RA+CCR7+ population from which TemRA cells were excluded. The specimen was naive CD8+ T cells from PBMCs. The meaning of the sample's cell subset or site label: CD45RA+CCR7+. Receptor source: a man between 18 and 35 years old in good health. Some clones in this sample may be carry-over from other donors' samples.

The chain uses TRBV28 and TRBJ2-5; possibly TRBD2 for D (6 bases). The ends were cut back, 8 bases at V and 1 base at J, with 17 bases in the middle. Germline CDR1 reads MDHEN; CDR2 reads SYDVKM. The CDR3 length is 15 residues. CDR3 in DNA: TGTGCCAGCCGGGAGCGCGAAAAGCCCCAAGAGACCCAGTACTTC. Its protein is CASREREKPQETQYF.

J is TRBJ2-3 and V is TRBV14; a possible D gene is TRBD2 (5 bases). From germline, CDR1 is SGHDN and CDR2 FVKESK. Trimming left V 0 bases short and J 4 bases short, with 11 bases between. The CDR3 extends over 15 amino acids. As DNA, the CDR3 is TGTGCCAGCAGCCAAGAGCGGGCTTGGGCAGATACGCAGTATTTT. This encodes CASSQERAWADTQYF.

The V call is TRBV7-2, the J call TRBJ2-2; D unclear. The CDR3 loop spans 17 amino acids. Germline-derived CDR1 and CDR2 are SGHTA and FQGNSA. V was shortened by 5 bases and J by 1 base, with 17 bases between the two germline ends. This chain's CDR3 is CASSRPLKAVNTGELFF. The CDR3 DNA reads as TGTGCCAGCAGCCGACCCCTAAAGGCTGTGAACACCGGGGAGCTGTTTTTT.

V is TRBV21-1 and J is TRBJ1-3; the tabulated D call, TRBD1, remains unverified against the DNA. TRBV21-1 is reported as a pseudogene. The CDR3 has 17 amino acids. In nucleotides, the CDR3 is TGTGCCAGCAGCAAAGGGGCATCGAAATGCCCTGGAAACACCATATATTTT. It codes for CASSKGASKCPGNTIYF.

On this clone itself: At the DNA level, this CDR3 is encoded by other sequences in the same sample as well. V is TRBV5-1 and J is TRBJ2-7, with TRBD1 as a possible D gene (5 bases). The length of the CDR3 is 12 residues. Trimming cost V 3 bases and J 4 bases, with 8 bases left between them. Germline V gene lookup returns CDR1 SGHRS and CDR2 YFSETQ. The CDR3 DNA sequence: TGCGCCAGCAGCTCTACAGGATACGAGCAGTACTTC. It translates to CASSSTGYEQYF.

The chain recombines TRBV4-1 with TRBJ1-6; tentatively, D is TRBD1 (6 bases). The CDR3 contains 14 residues. Germline CDR1 is MGHRA and CDR2 is YSYEKL. V was shortened by 3 bases and J by 8 bases, with 11 bases between the two germline ends. CDR3 amino acids: CASSQPQGDSPLHF. The CDR3 DNA reads TGCGCCAGCAGCCAGCCACAGGGAGATTCACCCCTCCACTTT.

This chain links TRBV27 with TRBJ2-3, with D unresolved. V was pared by 4 bases and J by 2 bases, with 22 bases between. In germline, CDR1 is MNHEY, CDR2 SMNVEV (reference sequence). CDR3 length: 18 amino acids. The CDR3 DNA follows: TGTGCCAGCAGTTCAGAATGGTCGGGTAGGGCCCCCACAGATACGCAGTATTTT. Translated: CASSSEWSGRAPTDTQYF.

With respect to this clone: Additional DNA sequences in this sample encode the identical CDR3. V gene TRBV27 combines with J gene TRBJ2-7, with D possibly matching TRBD1 (6 bases). V was cut by 2 bases and J by 3 bases, with 11 bases left in between. The germline V gene encodes CDR1 MNHEY and CDR2 SMNVEV (reference sequence). The CDR3 consists of 14 residues. DNA for the CDR3: TGTGCCAGCAGTTTAAGGGGGAGTAACTACGAGCAGTACTTC. Translated, it gives CASSLRGSNYEQYF.

The chain combines TRBV19 with TRBJ1-2, with 10 bases lining up with TRBD1. The CDR3 extends over 15 amino acids. Germline CDR1 LNHDA, CDR2 SQIVND (reference sequence). J lost 4 bases, V lost 6 bases, and 8 bases had no gene match. The CDR3 DNA is TGTGCCAGTAGCCCCTCGGGACAGGGGATCTATGGCTACACCTTC. The encoded protein is CASSPSGQGIYGYTF.